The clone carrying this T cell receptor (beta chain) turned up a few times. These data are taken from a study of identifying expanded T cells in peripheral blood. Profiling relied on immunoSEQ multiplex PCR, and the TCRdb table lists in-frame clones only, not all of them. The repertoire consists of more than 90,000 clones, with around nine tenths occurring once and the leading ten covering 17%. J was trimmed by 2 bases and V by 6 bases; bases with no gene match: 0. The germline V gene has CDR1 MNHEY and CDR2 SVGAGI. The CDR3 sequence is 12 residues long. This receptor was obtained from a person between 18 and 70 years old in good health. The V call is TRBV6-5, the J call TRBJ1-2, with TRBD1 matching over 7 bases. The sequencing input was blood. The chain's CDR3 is CASRTGNYGYTF. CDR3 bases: TGTGCCAGCAGGACAGGGAACTATGGCTACACCTTC.